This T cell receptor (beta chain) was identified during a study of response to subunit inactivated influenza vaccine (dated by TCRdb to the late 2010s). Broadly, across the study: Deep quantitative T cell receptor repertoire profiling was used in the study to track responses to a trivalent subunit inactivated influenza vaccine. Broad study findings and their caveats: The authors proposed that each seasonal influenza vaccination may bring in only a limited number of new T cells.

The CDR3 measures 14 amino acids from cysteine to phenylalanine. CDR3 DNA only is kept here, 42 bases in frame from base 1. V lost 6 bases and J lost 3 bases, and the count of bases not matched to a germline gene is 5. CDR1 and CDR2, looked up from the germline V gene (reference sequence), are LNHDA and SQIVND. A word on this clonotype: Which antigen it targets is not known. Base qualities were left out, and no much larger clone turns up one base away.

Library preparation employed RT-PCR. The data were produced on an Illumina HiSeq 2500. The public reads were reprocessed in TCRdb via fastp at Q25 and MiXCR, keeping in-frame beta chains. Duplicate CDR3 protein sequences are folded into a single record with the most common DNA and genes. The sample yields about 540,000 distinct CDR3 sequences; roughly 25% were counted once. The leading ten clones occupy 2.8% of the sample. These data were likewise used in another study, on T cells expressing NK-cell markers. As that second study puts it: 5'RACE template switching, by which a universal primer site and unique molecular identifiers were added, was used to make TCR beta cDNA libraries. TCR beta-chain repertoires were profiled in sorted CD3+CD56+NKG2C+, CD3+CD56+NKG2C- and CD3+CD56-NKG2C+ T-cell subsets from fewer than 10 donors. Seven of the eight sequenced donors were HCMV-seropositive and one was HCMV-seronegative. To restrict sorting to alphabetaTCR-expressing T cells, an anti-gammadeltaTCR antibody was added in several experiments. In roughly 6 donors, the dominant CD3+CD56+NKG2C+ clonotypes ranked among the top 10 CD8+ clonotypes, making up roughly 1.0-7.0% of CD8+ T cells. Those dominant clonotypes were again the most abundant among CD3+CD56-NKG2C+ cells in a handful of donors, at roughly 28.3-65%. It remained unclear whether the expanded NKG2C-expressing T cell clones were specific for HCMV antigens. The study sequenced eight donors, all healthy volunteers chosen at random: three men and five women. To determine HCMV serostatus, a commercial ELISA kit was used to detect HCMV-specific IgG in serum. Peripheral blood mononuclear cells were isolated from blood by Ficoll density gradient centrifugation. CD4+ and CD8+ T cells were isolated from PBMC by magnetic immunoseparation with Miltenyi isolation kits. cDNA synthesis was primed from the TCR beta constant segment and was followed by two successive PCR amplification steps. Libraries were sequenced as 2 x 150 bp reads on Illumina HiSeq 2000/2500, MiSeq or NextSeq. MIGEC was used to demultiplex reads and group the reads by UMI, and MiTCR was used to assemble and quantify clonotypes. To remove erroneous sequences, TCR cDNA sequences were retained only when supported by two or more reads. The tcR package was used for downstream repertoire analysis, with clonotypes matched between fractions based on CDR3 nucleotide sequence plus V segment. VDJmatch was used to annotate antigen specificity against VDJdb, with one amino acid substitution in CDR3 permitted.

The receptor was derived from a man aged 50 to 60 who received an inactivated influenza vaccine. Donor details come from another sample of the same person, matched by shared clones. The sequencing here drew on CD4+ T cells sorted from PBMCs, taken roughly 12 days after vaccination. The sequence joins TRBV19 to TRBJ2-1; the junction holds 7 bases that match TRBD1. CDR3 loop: CASRGRDSYNEQFF. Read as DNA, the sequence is TGTGCCAGTAGGGGTCGGGACAGCTACAATGAGCAGTTCTTC.